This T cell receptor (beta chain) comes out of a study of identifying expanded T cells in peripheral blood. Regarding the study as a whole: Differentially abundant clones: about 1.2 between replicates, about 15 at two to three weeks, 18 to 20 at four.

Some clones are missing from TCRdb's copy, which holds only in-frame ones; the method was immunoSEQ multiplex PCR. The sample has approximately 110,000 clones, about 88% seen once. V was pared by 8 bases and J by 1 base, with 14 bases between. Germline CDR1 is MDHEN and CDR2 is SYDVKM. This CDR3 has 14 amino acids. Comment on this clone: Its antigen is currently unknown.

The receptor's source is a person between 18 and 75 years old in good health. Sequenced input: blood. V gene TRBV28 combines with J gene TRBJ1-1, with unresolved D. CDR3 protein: CASGLEGWNTEAFF. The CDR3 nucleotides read TGTGCCAGCGGCCTGGAGGGCTGGAACACTGAAGCTTTCTTT. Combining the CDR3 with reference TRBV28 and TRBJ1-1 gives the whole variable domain DVKVTQSSRYLVKRTGEKVFLECVQDMDHENMFWYRQDPGLGLRLIYFSYDVKMKEKGDIPEGYSVSREKKERFSLILESASTNQTSMYLCASGLEGWNTEAFFGQGTRLTVV.